A selection of T cell receptor beta chains follows, all from one sample in a study of cytomegalovirus exposure and HLA in healthy donors. TCRdb's table, derived via immunoSEQ multiplex PCR, lists solely in-frame clones and lacks some. The sample holds over 150,000 clones, 75% seen once. Material: PBMCs. The receptors shown here come from a male donor in good health and CMV-seronegative. Both conserved end residues are part of each CDR3. A D gene is named only where the DNA matches it firmly. Size tells how often a clone was seen (once, few, many) or the class of an expanded clone, and some rows leave it out.

TRBV4-1	NA	NA	TRBJ2-3	CASSTEVRQLTDTQYF	TGCGCCAGCAGTACTGAGGTTCGTCAGCTCACAGATACGCAGTATTTT
TRBV4-2	TRBD2	NA	TRBJ2-7	CASSQPLSGRSGEQYF	TGTGCCAGCAGCCAACCCCTTAGCGGGAGATCGGGCGAGCAGTACTTC
TRBV19	NA	few	TRBJ1-1	CASSIRAEAFF	TGTGCCAGTAGTATTCGTGCTGAAGCTTTCTTT
TRBV4-2	TRBD1	NA	TRBJ1-3	CASSQESQGVSGNTIYF	TGTGCCAGCAGCCAAGAGTCGCAGGGGGTATCTGGAAACACCATATATTTT
TRBV7-2	NA	NA	TRBJ2-7	CASSLGPGSYEQYF	TGTGCCAGCAGCTTAGGTCCCGGGTCCTACGAGCAGTACTTC
TRBV29-1	NA	NA	TRBJ1-2	CSGSGPGGGYTF	TGCAGCGGTTCAGGGCCTGGTGGGGGCTACACCTTC
TRBV2	NA	NA	TRBJ2-1	CASSSSPGYNEQFF	TGTGCCAGCAGCTCCTCCCCGGGCTACAATGAGCAGTTCTTC
TRBV7-6	TRBD2	NA	TRBJ2-2	CASSSRGGGGELFF	TGTGCCAGCAGCTCTCGGGGGGGCGGCGGGGAGCTGTTTTTT
TRBV2	TRBD1	NA	TRBJ1-5	CASMFGQGVSQPQHF	TGTGCCAGCATGTTCGGTCAGGGGGTGTCGCAGCCCCAGCATTTT
TRBV18	NA	once	TRBJ1-1	CASSPPGFGGLTEAFF	TGTGCCAGCTCACCACCGGGTTTCGGGGGGCTCACTGAAGCTTTCTTT
TRBV5-1	TRBD2	NA	TRBJ2-3	CASSLGLAVATDTQYF	TGCGCCAGCAGCTTGGGCCTAGCGGTCGCCACAGATACGCAGTATTTT
TRBV14	TRBD2	NA	TRBJ2-7	CASSQVLSGRSEQYF	TGTGCCAGCAGCCAAGTCCTTAGCGGGAGATCCGAGCAGTACTTC
TRBV19	NA	few	TRBJ1-2	CASSATGFGYTF	TGTGCCAGTAGTGCTACAGGGTTTGGCTACACCTTC
TRBV4-3	NA	once	TRBJ2-1	CASSQGRGVQRDEQFF	TGCGCCAGCAGCCAAGGGCGGGGTGTACAACGGGATGAGCAGTTCTTC
TRBV29-1	NA	NA	TRBJ2-7	CSVGGDGEIEQYF	TGCAGCGTTGGGGGAGACGGAGAAATTGAGCAGTACTTC
TRBV4-1	TRBD2	NA	TRBJ2-5	CASSHLAGQETQYF	TGCGCCAGCAGCCACCTAGCGGGACAAGAGACCCAGTACTTC
TRBV4-2	NA	NA	TRBJ2-5	CASSPNRERETQYF	TGTGCCAGCAGCCCAAACCGGGAAAGAGAGACCCAGTACTTC
TRBV7-6	TRBD2	few	TRBJ2-5	CASRSLPGLGIETQYF	TGTGCCAGCAGGTCTCTCCCGGGACTAGGGATTGAGACCCAGTACTTC
TRBV29-1	TRBD1	NA	TRBJ1-1	CSVAQQGETEAFF	TGCAGCGTTGCTCAACAGGGGGAGACTGAAGCTTTCTTT
TRBV2	NA	once	TRBJ1-4	CASSLKRDEKLFF	TGTGCCAGCAGTTTAAAGAGAGATGAAAAACTGTTTTTT
TRBV5-1	TRBD2	NA	TRBJ2-7	CASSLVTSGRSQQYF	TGCGCCAGCAGCTTGGTTACTAGCGGACGAAGCCAGCAGTACTTC
TRBV19	TRBD1	once	TRBJ1-1	CASSLQGTMNTEAFF	TGTGCCAGTAGCCTACAGGGGACAATGAACACTGAAGCTTTCTTT
TRBV4-1	NA	NA	TRBJ2-6	CASSPRGSGANVLTF	TGCGCCAGCAGCCCTCGGGGAAGTGGGGCCAACGTCCTGACTTTC
TRBV5-1	NA	NA	TRBJ1-1	CASSFNTGNTEAFF	TGCGCCAGCAGCTTCAATACAGGAAACACTGAAGCTTTCTTT
TRBV2	TRBD2	few	TRBJ2-3	CASSEADSGGRNTQYF	TGTGCCAGCAGTGAAGCGGATAGCGGGGGACGGAATACGCAGTATTTT
TRBV27	TRBD2	NA	TRBJ2-7	CSAGTSSSYEQYF	TGTTCCGCCGGGACTAGCAGCTCCTACGAGCAGTACTTC
TRBV7-6	NA	NA	TRBJ2-7	CASSLGEAPYEQYF	TGTGCCAGCAGCTTAGGTGAGGCGCCCTACGAGCAGTACTTC
TRBV25-1	NA	NA	TRBJ1-2	CASSDQAWYTF	TGTGCCAGCAGTGACCAGGCTTGGTACACCTTC
TRBV2	NA	NA	TRBJ1-6	CASSGVYSPLHF	TGTGCCAGCAGTGGTGTATATTCACCCCTCCACTTT
TRBV19	TRBD2	NA	TRBJ2-5	CASSIGPSSGRRKTQYF	TGTGCCAGTAGTATAGGTCCGTCTAGCGGGAGGAGGAAGACCCAGTACTTC
TRBV6-1	NA	NA	TRBJ1-4	CACSGGRGEKLFF	TGTGCCTGTTCGGGGGGGAGGGGTGAAAAACTGTTTTTT
TRBV5-1	NA	NA	TRBJ1-1	CASSQQGWGKAFF	TGCGCCAGCAGCCAACAGGGTTGGGGGAAAGCTTTCTTT
TRBV10-3	NA	few	TRBJ1-6	CAISEAGNSPLHF	TGTGCCATCAGCGAAGCTGGTAATTCACCCCTCCACTTT
TRBV7-3	NA	few	TRBJ1-1	CASSNQNTTTAFF	TGTGCCAGCAGCAACCAGAATACCACTACAGCTTTCTTT
TRBV9	NA	NA	TRBJ1-1	CASSVHGVSNTEAFF	TGTGCCAGCAGCGTACACGGGGTATCGAACACTGAAGCTTTCTTT
TRBV4-1	NA	NA	TRBJ1-4	CASSHRGKGSNEKLFF	TGCGCCAGCAGCCACCGTGGCAAGGGGTCTAATGAAAAACTGTTTTTT
TRBV7-9	TRBD2	NA	TRBJ2-1	CASSISGRGSYNEQFF	TGTGCCAGCAGCATTAGCGGGAGGGGCTCCTACAATGAGCAGTTCTTC
TRBV5-1	NA	NA	TRBJ1-2	CASSGGAYGYTF	TGCGCCAGCAGCGGTGGGGCGTATGGCTACACCTTC
TRBV28	NA	NA	TRBJ2-1	CASSFPPRQVSSYNEQFF	TGTGCCAGCAGTTTTCCCCCCCGTCAGGTTAGCTCCTACAATGAGCAGTTCTTC
TRBV19	TRBD1	NA	TRBJ2-7	CASSFGTGIYEQYF	TGTGCCAGTAGTTTCGGGACAGGGATCTACGAGCAGTACTTC
TRBV6-5	TRBD1	NA	TRBJ1-2	CASSYGQGAGYTF	TGTGCCAGCAGTTACGGACAGGGGGCCGGCTACACCTTC
TRBV18	NA	NA	TRBJ1-2	CASSPSPDSFGYTF	TGTGCCAGCTCACCCTCTCCTGACAGTTTTGGCTACACCTTC
TRBV5-4	NA	NA	TRBJ2-7	CASSWDISYEQYF	TGTGCCAGCAGTTGGGACATATCCTACGAGCAGTACTTC
TRBV27	NA	NA	TRBJ2-2	CASSPQGGRELFF	TGTGCCAGCAGTCCGCAGGGGGGCCGGGAGCTGTTTTTT
TRBV19	TRBD1	NA	TRBJ2-2	CASSFGQGKAGELFF	TGTGCCAGTAGTTTCGGACAGGGGAAAGCCGGGGAGCTGTTTTTT
TRBV6-1	NA	NA	TRBJ2-2	CASSDQGLLAGELFF	TGTGCCAGCAGTGATCAGGGATTGCTAGCCGGGGAGCTGTTTTTT
TRBV6-5	NA	NA	TRBJ1-1	CASSYSRGTNTEAFF	TGTGCCAGCAGTTACTCTAGGGGGACCAACACTGAAGCTTTCTTT
TRBV7-9	TRBD1	NA	TRBJ2-1	CASTRDRGLVEAYNEQFF	TGTGCCAGCACCAGGGACAGGGGGCTAGTTGAGGCCTACAATGAGCAGTTCTTC
TRBV18	NA	NA	TRBJ2-7	CASSSAGGRRYEQYF	TGTGCCAGCTCATCCGCTGGGGGGAGACGTTACGAGCAGTACTTC
TRBV7-9	NA	NA	TRBJ1-3	CASSRDTIYF	TGTGCCAGCTCCCGGGACACCATATATTTT
TRBV27	NA	NA	TRBJ2-5	CASSPREGTQYF	TGTGCCAGCAGTCCGCGAGAGGGGACCCAGTACTTC